This T cell receptor (beta chain) was retrieved from a study of spatial heterogeneity in lung cancer. Study-wide context: Alpha-chain detections were consistently fewer than beta-chain detections among the sequences. Every unique TCR and UMI combination, on average, appeared more than ten times in raw reads. Study observations and caveats: Resection saw ubiquitous expanded tumor TCRs appear in blood more than follow-up did.

The time point denotes: sample taken at primary tumor resection. Whole RNA obtained from tumor, nontumor lung or frozen PBMC underwent sequencing without sorting. Untreated early-stage non-small cell lung cancer patients, fewer than 85 in total, were the donors. This clonotype was counted many times. The target antigen is unknown. TCRdb ran MiXCR on the 5' RACE reads and lists one entry per CDR3 protein. The sample consists of 20,000 to 30,000 distinct CDR3 sequences, 9.5% to 15% of them appearing once. Unmatched junction bases numbered 5, after V lost 4 bases and J lost 0 bases. Germline-derived CDR1 and CDR2 are MNHEY and SVGEGT. The CDR3 is 16 amino acids.

The chain couples TRBV6-2 or TRBV6-3 to TRBJ2-2; 7 bases map to TRBD1. The sample in question was PBMCs, obtained at surgery. The sequence was obtained from a female donor with early-stage non-small cell lung cancer. The CDR3 reads CASSSSGTANTGELFF. CDR3 nucleotide sequence: TGTGCCAGCAGTTCTTCCGGGACAGCGAACACCGGGGAGCTGTTTTTT.